This passage covers 22 T cell receptor beta chains from one sample sequenced in a study of blood T cell repertoires in COVID-19. Assay used: immunoSEQ multiplex PCR; TCRdb lists only in-frame clones, some missing. This table holds about 240,000 clones, around four fifths found once. The specimen was peripheral blood. The receptors were gathered from a woman aged 55-70 years with active or convalescent COVID-19.

This chain connects TRBV5-1 to TRBJ1-2; 7 nucleotides align to TRBD1. J was trimmed by 0 bases and V by 5 bases; bases with no gene match: 7. The CDR3 spans 15 residues. CDR1 and CDR2 from the germline V gene are SGHRS and YFSETQ. In DNA form, the CDR3 reads TGCGCCAGCAGGTCCGGGACAGAGACTAACTATGGCTACACCTTC. It is translated as CASRSGTETNYGYTF.

Of note for this clone: The sample carries other DNA sequences with the same CDR3. J is TRBJ2-5 and V is TRBV9; tentative D call: TRBD2 (7 bases). Germline V gene lookup returns CDR1 SGDLS and CDR2 YYNGEE. V lost 4 bases and J lost 5, with 18 bases in between. The CDR3 is made up of 15 amino acids. The CDR3 loop reads CASSLGGGPRETQYF. CDR3 coding DNA: TGTGCCAGCAGCTTAGGGGGGGGTCCCCGGGAGACCCAGTACTTC. Full variable domain (outside the CDR3, taken from reference TRBV9 and TRBJ2-5): DSGVTQTPKHLITATGQRVTLRCSPRSGDLSVYWYQQSLDQGLQFLIQYYNGEERAKGNILERFSAQQFPDLHSELNLSSLELGDSALYFCASSLGGGPRETQYFGPGTRLLVL.

The chain links TRBV27 to TRBJ1-1; no definite D call. V lost 7 bases and J 5 bases, leaving 14 bases between the germline ends. Germline loops: CDR1 MNHEY, CDR2 SMNVEV (reference sequence). The CDR3 runs 13 residues. CDR3 amino acids: CASKLTWRTEAFF. The CDR3 DNA is TGTGCCAGCAAACTCACTTGGAGGACTGAAGCTTTCTTT.

The V gene is TRBV11-1, the J gene TRBJ1-3, with D possibly TRBD1 on 5 matching bases. This CDR3 contains 13 residues. Between the trimmed V and J ends, which lost 3 bases and 8 bases, there was a span of 11 bases. Germline V gene data show CDR1 as SGHAT and CDR2 as FQDESV (reference sequence). The CDR3 is CASSFDIRDTIYF. CDR3 bases: TGTGCCAGCAGCTTCGACATCAGGGACACCATATATTTT. Full variable domain (remainder filled in from reference TRBV11-1 and TRBJ1-3): EAEVAQSPRYKITEKSQAVAFWCDPISGHATLYWYRQILGQGPELLVQFQDESVVDDSQLPKDRFSAERLKGVDSTLKIQPAELGDSAMYLCASSFDIRDTIYFGEGSWLTVV.

This chain connects TRBV9 to TRBJ1-1, with D perhaps TRBD1 (6 bases). The germline V gene has CDR1 SGDLS and CDR2 YYNGEE. Trimming took 0 bases from V and 2 from J, leaving 11 bases between them. The CDR3 is 15 residues long. In DNA form, the CDR3 reads TGTGCCAGCAGCGTAGCGGACAGTCCCAACACTGAAGCTTTCTTT. It translates to CASSVADSPNTEAFF.

The rearrangement links TRBV6-5 to TRBJ1-6; 7 nucleotides match TRBD1. The CDR3 runs 14 residues. V was pared by 0 bases and J by 9 bases, with 2 bases of the junction left unmatched. Germline values: CDR1 MNHEY, CDR2 SVGAGI. The CDR3 DNA sequence: TGTGCCAGCAGTTACTCAGGGGGCTCTTCACCCCTCCACTTT. Translating gives CASSYSGGSSPLHF.

The chain has TRBV24-1 and TRBJ1-2, with 8 nucleotides matching TRBD1. V lost 5 bases, J lost 13 bases, and 8 bases stayed unmatched. Germline values: CDR1 KGHDR, CDR2 SFDVKD. This CDR3 contains 12 residues. The CDR3 bases are TGTGCCACCAGTGGCCAGACAGGGGAGGGCACCTTC. Translated, it gives CATSGQTGEGTF.

This clone was seen more than once but under ten times. V and J are TRBV6-5 and TRBJ1-2; 8 positions agree with TRBD1. Germline values: CDR1 MNHEY, CDR2 SVGAGI. The trim removed 2 bases at V and 8 bases at J, leaving 4 bases unmatched. CDR3 length equals 13 residues. DNA of the CDR3: TGTGCCAGCAGTTACCTGACAGGGGAGGGCTACACCTTC. The encoded protein is CASSYLTGEGYTF.

This sequence joins TRBV7-9 and TRBJ1-2; unclear D gene. This CDR3 is 16 amino acids long. CDR1 SEHNR and CDR2 FQNEAQ come from the germline V gene (reference sequence). Between the trimmed V and J ends, which lost 5 bases and 3 bases, there was a span of 19 bases. CDR3 DNA sequence: TGTGCCAGCAGCGTATCCGGACTGGAGGTGGACTATGGCTACACCTTC. It encodes CASSVSGLEVDYGYTF.

V usage is TRBV7-9 and J usage is TRBJ1-1; 8 nucleotides match TRBD1. CDR1 and CDR2 from the germline V gene are SEHNR and FQNEAQ (reference sequence). The CDR3 is made up of 18 amino acids. V dropped 4 bases and J dropped 0; count of bases not matched to a gene: 13. CDR3 sequence reads: CASSYPSGTGGMNTEAFF. CDR3 sequence (DNA): TGTGCCAGCAGCTATCCCTCAGGAACAGGGGGGATGAACACTGAAGCTTTCTTT.

The CDR3 DNA sequence: TGTGCCAGCAGCTTAGCGGAACAGGGGCCCGCCGGGGAGCTGTTTTTT. As protein: CASSLAEQGPAGELFF. This chain connects TRBV7-9 to TRBJ2-2, with 7 nucleotides matching TRBD1. The length of the CDR3 is 16 residues. CDR1 SEHNR and CDR2 FQNEAQ come from the germline V gene (reference sequence). J lost 6 bases, V lost 0 bases, and 7 bases had no gene match.

The V call is TRBV15, the J call TRBJ2-1; D may be TRBD2 (6 bases). V gave up 1 base and J gave up 5 bases, with 9 bases separating them. Germline CDR1 LNHNV, CDR2 YYDKDF (reference sequence). There are 14 residues in the CDR3. The CDR3 coding sequence is TGTGCCACCAGCAGAGGACTAGTCGACAATGAGCAGTTCTTC. Translated: CATSRGLVDNEQFF.

The genes are TRBV30 and TRBJ1-1, with no clear D. CDR3 length: 13 amino acids. The germline V gene has CDR1 GTSNPN and CDR2 SVGIG (reference sequence). V lost 0 bases and J lost 5, with 10 bases in between. CDR3 nucleotide sequence: TGTGCCTGGAGTGTCCAGGAGGCGACTGAAGCTTTCTTT. Its translation is CAWSVQEATEAFF.

The V gene is TRBV25-1, the J gene TRBJ1-5; D unresolved. The V gene lost 5 bases and the J gene lost 3 bases, with 8 bases spanning the gap. Germline values: CDR1 MGHDK, CDR2 SYGVNS. CDR3 length: 13 residues. Written as DNA, the CDR3 is TGTGCCAGCAGTAGAGGGTACAATCAGCCCCAGCATTTT. Its protein product is CASSRGYNQPQHF.

This clone was recorded only once. The V call is TRBV2, the J call TRBJ2-3, with a possible D match to TRBD1 (6 bases). Germline CDR1 is SNHLY and CDR2 is FYNNEI. The ends were cut back, 4 bases at V and 8 bases at J, with 10 bases in the middle. The CDR3 runs 12 residues. The CDR3: CASSVGAGTQYF. CDR3 coding DNA: TGTGCCAGCAGTGTGGGGGCGGGTACGCAGTATTTT. The complete variable domain, with remaining parts taken from reference TRBV2 and TRBJ2-3, reads EPEVTQTPSHQVTQMGQEVILRCVPISNHLYFYWYRQILGQKVEFLVSFYNNEISEKSEIFDDQFSVERPDGSNFTLKIRSTKLEDSAMYFCASSVGAGTQYFGPGTRLTVL.

V is TRBV19 and J is TRBJ1-1; TRBD1 is a possible D gene (5 bases). V was cut by 1 base and J by 2 bases, with 11 bases left in between. The CDR3 has 15 amino acids. Germline V gives CDR1 LNHDA, CDR2 SQIVND (reference sequence). Written as DNA, the CDR3 is TGTGCCAGTAGTATAGCCGACAGCATTAACACTGAAGCTTTCTTT. It is translated as CASSIADSINTEAFF.

The CDR3 DNA reads TGTGCCAGCAGCATCAACCTCGATCCCAGGACAGGGGGCGGGAACACTGAAGCTTTCTTT. It is translated as CASSINLDPRTGGGNTEAFF. This sequence joins TRBV7-8 and TRBJ1-1; 11 bases align to TRBD1. V gave up 5 bases and J gave up 1 base; unmatched junction bases: 18. This CDR3 comprises 20 residues. Looked up from germline, CDR1 is SGHVS and CDR2 is FQNEAQ.

The genes are TRBV5-1 and TRBJ2-5; 10 bases line up with TRBD2. The V and J ends lost 1 base and 5 bases, in that order; junction bases with no gene match: 5. The germline V gene has CDR1 SGHRS and CDR2 YFSETQ. The CDR3 runs to 15 residues. The CDR3 here is CASSLSGGASETQYF. Here the CDR3 DNA reads TGCGCCAGCAGCTTGAGCGGGGGGGCCAGTGAGACCCAGTACTTC.

The rearrangement joins TRBV5-1 to TRBJ1-2; weak D call: TRBD1 (5 bases). This CDR3 comprises 16 residues. Between the trimmed V and J ends, which lost 1 base and 2 bases, there was a span of 15 bases. Germline assignment: CDR1 SGHRS and CDR2 YFSETQ. CDR3 nucleotide sequence: TGCGCCAGCAGCTTGTGGTTGGGGGGAGCCAACTATGGCTACACCTTC. Translating gives CASSLWLGGANYGYTF. The complete variable domain, with remaining parts taken from reference TRBV5-1 and TRBJ1-2, reads KAGVTQTPRYLIKTRGQQVTLSCSPISGHRSVSWYQQTPGQGLQFLFEYFSETQRNKGNFPGRFSGRQFSNSRSEMNVSTLELGDSALYLCASSLWLGGANYGYTFGSGTRLTVV.

The rearrangement links TRBV19 to TRBJ1-3; 7 bases line up with TRBD1. The CDR3 sequence is 15 residues long. Germline V lookup: CDR1 LNHDA, CDR2 SQIVND (reference sequence). The junction had 8 bases not matched to a gene; V was cut back by 5 bases and J by 4 bases. This CDR3 reads CASSPERGLGNTIYF. The CDR3 DNA reads TGTGCCAGTAGTCCGGAAAGGGGGCTAGGAAACACCATATATTTT. Complete variable domain (other parts from reference TRBV19 and TRBJ1-3): DGGITQSPKYLFRKEGQNVTLSCEQNLNHDAMYWYRQDPGQGLRLIYYSQIVNDFQKGDIAEGYSVSREKKESFPLTVTSAQKNPTAFYLCASSPERGLGNTIYFGEGSWLTVV.

The CDR3 here is CATAFSGEGTGELFF. Written as DNA, the CDR3 is TGTGCCACTGCCTTTAGCGGGGAGGGAACCGGGGAGCTGTTTTTT. The gene calls are TRBV19 and TRBJ2-2; TRBD2 aligns across 8 bases. This CDR3 comprises 15 residues. The V segment lost 10 bases and the J segment 5 bases; nucleotides outside the gene matches: 12. Germline CDR1 and CDR2: LNHDA and SQIVND (reference sequence).

This clone was seen just once. The V call is TRBV6-5, the J call TRBJ1-2, with D perhaps matching TRBD1 (5 bases). The CDR3 contains 11 residues. Trimming left V 4 bases short and J 9 bases short, with 9 bases between. CDR1 and CDR2 (germline): MNHEY, SVGAGI. The CDR3 spells CASSFGASYTF. CDR3 coding DNA: TGTGCCAGCAGTTTTGGGGCAAGCTACACCTTC.